This entry lists 17 T cell receptor beta chains sequenced from one sample in a study of early T cells in non-severe SARS-CoV-2 infection. One entry per CDR3 protein, called by TCRdb with MiXCR from the 5' RACE reads. Found here are nearly 95,000 distinct CDR3 sequences, 15% to 20% of them singletons; the top ten hold 4.5% to 6.5%. The sample was whole blood, taken at baseline. All receptors derive from an adult who was a healthcare worker with PCR-confirmed SARS-CoV-2 infection or an uninfected control (not recorded which).

This chain links TRBV7-6 with TRBJ2-2; D perhaps matches TRBD2 (5 bases). The V gene's germline CDR1 is SGHVS and CDR2 FNYEAQ. The CDR3 spans 18 residues. V was clipped by 6 bases and J by 3 bases, with 23 bases between them. The DNA of the CDR3 is TGTGCCAGCAGTCGCCCCGGGCACACGTTACTAGACACCGGGGAGCTGTTTTTT. It yields the protein CASSRPGHTLLDTGELFF.

The chain joins TRBV3-1 to TRBJ2-1; D is undetermined. Germline V lookup: CDR1 LGHDT, CDR2 YNNKEL (reference sequence). This CDR3 spans 12 amino acids. V lost 1 base and J 7 bases, leaving 5 bases between the germline ends. CDR3 sequence (DNA): TGTGCCAGCAGCCAAGGGATGAATGAGCAGTTCTTC. Protein: CASSQGMNEQFF.

This rearrangement joins TRBV18 to TRBJ2-3; no clear D. CDR1 is KGHSH and CDR2 is LQKENI in the germline V gene. This CDR3 has 15 amino acids. With 5 bases removed from V and 0 bases from J, the gap between germline ends came to 12 bases. Here the CDR3 reads CASSYSQSSTDTQYF. DNA for the CDR3: TGTGCCAGCTCATACAGCCAATCTAGCACAGATACGCAGTATTTT.

The chain combines TRBV18 with TRBJ1-3; TRBD1 is a possible D gene (6 bases). Trimming pared 3 bases from V and 1 base from J, leaving 13 bases between. The CDR3 is made up of 16 amino acids. CDR1 and CDR2 from the germline V gene are KGHSH and LQKENI. CDR3: CASSPKQGTSGNTIYF. The CDR3 nucleotides are TGTGCCAGCTCACCGAAACAGGGCACATCTGGAAACACCATATATTTT.

This clonotype has only a few counts. The chain has TRBV20-1 and TRBJ2-3, with 8 bases aligning to TRBD2. This CDR3 is 14 amino acids long. Germline V gives CDR1 DFQATT, CDR2 SNEGSKA (reference sequence). The trim removed 5 bases at V and 6 bases at J, leaving 10 bases unmatched. The CDR3: CSAAGTSGGDTQYF. CDR3 sequence (DNA): TGCAGTGCTGCCGGGACTAGTGGAGGGGATACGCAGTATTTT.

This chain uses TRBV18 with TRBJ2-1; the D gene is possibly TRBD2 (5 bases). The length of the CDR3 is 12 residues. Between the trimmed V and J ends, which lost 6 bases and 10 bases, there was a span of 13 bases. Per germline, CDR1 KGHSH and CDR2 LQKENI. CDR3 loop: CASSPGLQEQFF. In nucleotides, the CDR3 is TGTGCCAGCTCCCCCGGACTCCAAGAGCAGTTCTTC.

The V call is TRBV2, the J call TRBJ2-3; D not certain. In germline, CDR1 is SNHLY, CDR2 FYNNEI. The CDR3 covers 14 residues. V gave up 5 bases and J gave up 0 bases, with 9 bases separating them. CDR3 loop: CASSYETSTDTQYF. CDR3 DNA sequence: TGTGCCAGCAGTTACGAAACTAGCACAGATACGCAGTATTTT.

This clonotype occurred a few times. The CDR3: CASSIPGLADEQYF. CDR3 DNA: TGTGCCAGCAGTATACCGGGACTAGCGGACGAGCAGTACTTC. The chain combines TRBV12-3 or TRBV12-4 with TRBJ2-7; 11 nucleotides match TRBD2. The J segment lost 5 bases and the V segment lost 5 bases, leaving 5 bases of the junction unmatched. This CDR3 comprises 14 residues.

The J gene is TRBJ1-5, the V gene TRBV7-9; 7 bases fit TRBD1. The CDR3 runs 14 residues. CDR1 is SEHNR and CDR2 is FQNEAQ in the germline V gene (reference sequence). The J segment lost 3 bases and the V segment lost 5 bases, leaving 4 bases of the junction unmatched. CDR3 sequence reads: CASSLQGDNQPQHF. The CDR3, as DNA: TGTGCCAGCAGCCTTCAGGGGGACAATCAGCCCCAGCATTTT. Supplemented by reference TRBV7-9 and TRBJ1-5, the full variable domain reads DTGVSQNPRHKITKRGQNVTFRCDPISEHNRLYWYRQTLGQGPEFLTYFQNEAQLEKSRLLSDRFSAERPKGSFSTLEIQRTEQGDSAMYLCASSLQGDNQPQHFGDGTRLSIL.

This clonotype has ten or more counts. This sequence joins TRBV20-1 and TRBJ2-7; 9 bases are a match to TRBD1. The CDR3 runs 13 residues. Germline lookup yields CDR1 DFQATT and CDR2 SNEGSKA (reference sequence). V lost 6 bases and J lost 4; bases outside the gene matches: 7. The CDR3 region has the DNA TGCAGTGCGTCCGGGACAGGGTGGTACGAGCAGTACTTC. The encoded protein is CSASGTGWYEQYF.

The chain combines TRBV5-6 with TRBJ1-1; D is ambiguous. The CDR3 is 12 amino acids. Trimming took 2 bases from V and 4 from J, leaving 6 bases between them. Germline assignment: CDR1 SGHDT and CDR2 YYEEEE. CDR3 sequence (DNA): TGTGCCAGCAGCTTCCGGGCCACTGAAGCTTTCTTT. This translates into CASSFRATEAFF.

Here the CDR3 reads CASSIRPGQIYEQYF. In nucleotides, the CDR3 is TGTGCCAGCAGCATACGACCGGGACAGATCTACGAGCAGTACTTC. This chain connects TRBV7-2 to TRBJ2-7; 7 bases line up with TRBD1. CDR1 is SGHTA, CDR2 FQGNSA, per germline. This CDR3 contains 15 residues. The V and J ends lost 5 bases and 3 bases, in that order; junction bases with no gene match: 10.

This clonotype turned up a few times. The chain employs TRBV6-5 and TRBJ2-7; 7 positions agree with TRBD1. CDR1 is MNHEY and CDR2 is SVGAGI in the germline V gene. The CDR3 loop spans 15 amino acids. With V trimmed by 6 bases and J by 2 bases, 10 bases remained unmatched. As DNA, the CDR3 is TGTGCCAGCAGCCCCGTGACAGGGTTACCCTACGAGCAGTACTTC. Protein product: CASSPVTGLPYEQYF.

The rearrangement links TRBV27 to TRBJ1-1, with a possible D match to TRBD1 (5 bases). Germline assignment: CDR1 MNHEY and CDR2 SMNVEV (reference sequence). This CDR3 is built from 14 residues. V was trimmed by 6 bases and J by 1 base, leaving 12 bases between them. The CDR3 nucleotides are TGTGCCAGCAGCCCCGTGGGGGAGAACACTGAAGCTTTCTTT. Protein sequence: CASSPVGENTEAFF.

The sample holds many counts of this clonotype. The chain links TRBV24-1 to TRBJ2-3, with TRBD1 matching over 7 bases. CDR1 and CDR2 (germline): KGHDR, SFDVKD. The CDR3 covers 17 residues. V lost 4 bases to trimming and J lost 3 bases; unmatched junction nucleotides: 12. The CDR3 spells CATSDRATRQGTDTQYF. CDR3 nucleotides: TGTGCCACCAGTGACCGGGCCACAAGACAGGGAACAGATACGCAGTATTTT.

The chain is built from TRBV20-1 and TRBJ2-7; 8 bases are a match to TRBD2. The CDR3 has 15 residues. Germline values: CDR1 DFQATT, CDR2 SNEGSKA (reference sequence). After removal of 0 bases from V and 0 bases from J, the junction contained 4 bases not matched to a gene. CDR3 sequence (DNA): TGCAGTGCTAGAGATTCGACTAGCGTCTCCTACGAGCAGTACTTC. Protein product: CSARDSTSVSYEQYF.

This clonotype has only a few counts. This chain's CDR3 is CASSSNPGTGDGYTF. CDR3 in DNA: TGTGCCAGCAGTTCCAACCCCGGGACAGGGGATGGCTACACCTTC. This chain connects TRBV12-3 or TRBV12-4 to TRBJ1-2; TRBD1 matches at 10 bases. The CDR3 has 15 residues. J gave up 6 bases and V 4 bases, and 8 bases lay outside the gene matches.